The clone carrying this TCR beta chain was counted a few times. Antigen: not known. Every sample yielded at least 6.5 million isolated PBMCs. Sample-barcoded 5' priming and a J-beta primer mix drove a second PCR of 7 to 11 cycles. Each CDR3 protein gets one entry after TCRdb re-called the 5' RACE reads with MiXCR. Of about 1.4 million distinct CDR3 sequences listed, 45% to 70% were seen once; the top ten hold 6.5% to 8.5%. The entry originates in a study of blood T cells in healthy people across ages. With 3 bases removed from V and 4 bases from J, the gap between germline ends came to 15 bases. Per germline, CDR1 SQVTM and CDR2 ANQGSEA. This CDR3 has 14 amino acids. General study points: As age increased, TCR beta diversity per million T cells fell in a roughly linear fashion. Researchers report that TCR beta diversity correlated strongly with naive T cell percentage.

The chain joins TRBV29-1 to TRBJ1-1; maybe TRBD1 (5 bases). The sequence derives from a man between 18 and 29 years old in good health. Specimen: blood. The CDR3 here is CSVEGRQSSTEAFF. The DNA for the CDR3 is TGCAGCGTTGAGGGGAGACAGTCCTCCACTGAAGCTTTCTTT.